This TCR beta chain was captured in a study of identical twins. General observations from the study: Excess sharing by twins proved weaker in beta out-of-frame sequences. The models gave estimates that fell short of the out-of-frame TCR alpha sharing seen in monozygotic twins.

Concerning this clonotype itself: The antigen is not known.

Healthy Caucasians supplied all donations. TCRdb itself ran the 5' RACE reads through MiXCR, one entry per CDR3 protein. The table has 450,000 to 500,000 distinct CDR3 sequences, 14% seen once. V lost 6 bases, J lost 4 bases, and 4 bases stayed unmatched. The CDR3 totals 14 residues. CDR1 and CDR2 (germline): WSHSY, SAAADI. These sequences were also reported in another study, on yellow fever vaccine responses in identical twins. That paper notes: It has been reported that, in twins, the vaccine T cell response seemed partly convergent and partly personalized.

The TCR comes from a woman in her late teens or twenties in good health. The V call is TRBV10-2, the J call TRBJ2-2, with TRBD2 identical over 8 bases. The sample comprised CD4+ T cells sorted from blood. The CDR3 reads CASRTGGVTGELFF. CDR3 nucleotide sequence: TGCGCCAGCAGAACCGGGGGGGTCACCGGGGAGCTGTTTTTT.